This record covers a single T cell receptor beta chain. The antigen remains undetermined. TCRdb reprocessed the 5' RACE reads with MiXCR, giving one entry per CDR3 protein. The top ten hold around 3% of the sample, which has roughly 480,000 distinct CDR3 sequences, 20% to 30% seen once. The sample belongs to a study of identical twins. Findings and limits, study-wide: Within twin pairs, the out-of-frame alpha sequences they shared showed excess low generation probability.

CDR3 size: 12 residues. The V end lost 3 bases, the J end lost 8 bases, and 8 bases lay between the germline ends. Germline V lookup: CDR1 SGHVS, CDR2 FQNEAQ. The sample was also reused in another study, on T cells expressing NK-cell markers. That source adds: Sorted CD3+CD56+NKG2C+, CD3+CD56+NKG2C- and CD3+CD56-NKG2C+ T-cell subsets were beta-chain profiled.

The sequencing sample was made of CD4+ T cells sorted from blood. The rearrangement uses TRBV7-8 and TRBJ1-3; D not resolved. This clonotype originated in a woman aged 18-29 years in good health. The CDR3 here is CASSFISHTIYF. The CDR3 nucleotides are TGTGCCAGCAGCTTCATCAGCCACACCATATATTTT. Using reference TRBV7-8 and TRBJ1-3 for the parts outside the CDR3, the full variable domain is GAGVSQSPRYKVAKRGQDVALRCDPISGHVSLFWYQQALGQGPEFLTYFQNEAQLDKSGLPSDRFFAERPEGSVSTLKIQRTQQEDSAVYLCASSFISHTIYFGEGSWLTVV.